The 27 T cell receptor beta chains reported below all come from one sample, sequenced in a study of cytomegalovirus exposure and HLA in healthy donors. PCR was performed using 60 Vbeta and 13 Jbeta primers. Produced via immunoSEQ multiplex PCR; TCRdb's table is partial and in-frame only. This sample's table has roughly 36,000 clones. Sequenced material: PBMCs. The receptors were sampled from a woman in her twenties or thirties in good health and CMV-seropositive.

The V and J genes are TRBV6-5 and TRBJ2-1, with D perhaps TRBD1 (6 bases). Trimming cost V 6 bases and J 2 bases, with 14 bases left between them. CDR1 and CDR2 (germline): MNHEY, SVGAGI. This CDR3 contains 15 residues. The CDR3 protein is CASRKTGLPYNEQFF. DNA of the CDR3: TGTGCCAGCAGGAAAACAGGGTTACCCTACAATGAGCAGTTCTTC.

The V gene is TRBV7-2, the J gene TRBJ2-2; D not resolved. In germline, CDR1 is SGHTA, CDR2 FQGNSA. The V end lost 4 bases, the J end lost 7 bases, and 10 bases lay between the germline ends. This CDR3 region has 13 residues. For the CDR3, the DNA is TGTGCCAGCAGCTCCCCCGGGTACGGGGAGCTGTTTTTT. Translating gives CASSSPGYGELFF.

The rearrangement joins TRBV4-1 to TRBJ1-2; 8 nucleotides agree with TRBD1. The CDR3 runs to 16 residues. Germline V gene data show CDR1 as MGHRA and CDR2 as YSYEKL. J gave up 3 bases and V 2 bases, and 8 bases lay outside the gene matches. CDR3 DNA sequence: TGCGCCAGCAGCCAAACCCGCCGGGACAGGTACTATGGCTACACCTTC. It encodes CASSQTRRDRYYGYTF.

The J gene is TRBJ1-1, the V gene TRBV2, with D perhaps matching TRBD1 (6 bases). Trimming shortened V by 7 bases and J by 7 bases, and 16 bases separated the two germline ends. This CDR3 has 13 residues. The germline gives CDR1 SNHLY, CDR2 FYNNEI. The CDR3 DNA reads TGTGCCAGCATTGTGGACAGTGGGGTTGAAGCTTTCTTT. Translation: CASIVDSGVEAFF.

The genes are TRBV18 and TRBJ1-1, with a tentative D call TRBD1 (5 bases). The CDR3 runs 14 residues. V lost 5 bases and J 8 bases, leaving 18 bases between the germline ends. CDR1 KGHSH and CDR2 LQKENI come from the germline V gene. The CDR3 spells CASSSFTSGEEAFF. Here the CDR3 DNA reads TGTGCCAGCTCATCCTTTACATCGGGGGAGGAAGCTTTCTTT.

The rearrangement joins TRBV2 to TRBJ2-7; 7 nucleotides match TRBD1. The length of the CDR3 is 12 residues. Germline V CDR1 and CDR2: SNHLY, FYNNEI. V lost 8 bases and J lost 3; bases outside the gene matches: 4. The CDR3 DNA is TGTGCCAGCCTTGGACAGGTCTACGAGCAGTACTTC. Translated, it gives CASLGQVYEQYF.

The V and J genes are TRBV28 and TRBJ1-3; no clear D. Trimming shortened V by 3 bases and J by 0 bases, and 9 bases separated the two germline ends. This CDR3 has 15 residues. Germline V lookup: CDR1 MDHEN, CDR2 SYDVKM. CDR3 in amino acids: CASSLVSYSGNTIYF. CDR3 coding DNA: TGTGCCAGCAGTTTGGTCAGTTACTCTGGAAACACCATATATTTT.

The CDR3 coding sequence is TGTGCCAGCAGCTCAGGTGGGGGGAGCAATCAGCCCCAGCATTTT. Translating gives CASSSGGGSNQPQHF. The chain recombines TRBV5-4 with TRBJ1-5; maybe TRBD1 (5 bases). CDR3 length: 15 amino acids. Germline V gene sequence: CDR1 SGHNT, CDR2 YYREEE (reference sequence). V lost 3 bases, J lost 1 base, and 11 bases lay in between.

DNA for the CDR3: TGCAGTGCTAGTAGCTCCTACGAGCAGTACTTC. It translates to CSASSSYEQYF. The chain is built from TRBV20-1 and TRBJ2-7; D unresolved. Germline CDR1 reads DFQATT; CDR2 reads SNEGSKA (reference sequence). The CDR3 covers 11 residues. V was pared by 3 bases and J by 0 bases, with 3 bases between.

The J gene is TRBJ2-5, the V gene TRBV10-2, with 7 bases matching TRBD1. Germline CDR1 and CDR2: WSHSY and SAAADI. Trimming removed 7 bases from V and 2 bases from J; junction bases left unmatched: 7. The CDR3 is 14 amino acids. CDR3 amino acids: CASKRGRDQETQYF. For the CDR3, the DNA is TGCGCCAGCAAAAGGGGGCGCGATCAAGAGACCCAGTACTTC.

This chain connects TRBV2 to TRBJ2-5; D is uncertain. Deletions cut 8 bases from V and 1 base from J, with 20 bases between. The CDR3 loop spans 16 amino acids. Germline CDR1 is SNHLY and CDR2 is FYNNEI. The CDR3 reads CASVHSGARFQETQYF. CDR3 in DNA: TGTGCCAGCGTCCACTCCGGAGCTAGGTTCCAAGAGACCCAGTACTTC. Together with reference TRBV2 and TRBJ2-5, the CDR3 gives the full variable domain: EPEVTQTPSHQVTQMGQEVILRCVPISNHLYFYWYRQILGQKVEFLVSFYNNEISEKSEIFDDQFSVERPDGSNFTLKIRSTKLEDSAMYFCASVHSGARFQETQYFGPGTRLLVL.

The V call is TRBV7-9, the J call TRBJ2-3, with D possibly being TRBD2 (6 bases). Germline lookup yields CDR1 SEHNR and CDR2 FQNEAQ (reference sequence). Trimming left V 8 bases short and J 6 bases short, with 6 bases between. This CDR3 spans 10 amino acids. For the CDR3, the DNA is TGTGCCAGCGGGGGGGATACGCAGTATTTT. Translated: CASGGDTQYF.

CDR3 DNA sequence: TGTGCCAGCAGTGACTCTTACACTGAAGCTTTCTTT. This sequence encodes CASSDSYTEAFF. The V gene is TRBV2, the J gene TRBJ1-1; D remains ambiguous. Per germline, CDR1 SNHLY and CDR2 FYNNEI. This CDR3 spans 12 amino acids. The V end lost 3 bases, the J end lost 3 bases, and 5 bases lay between the germline ends.

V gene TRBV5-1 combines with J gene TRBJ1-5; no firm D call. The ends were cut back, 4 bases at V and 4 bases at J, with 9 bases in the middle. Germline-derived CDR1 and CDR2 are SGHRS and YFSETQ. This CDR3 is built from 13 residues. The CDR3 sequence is CASSVDGNQPQHF. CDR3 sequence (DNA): TGCGCCAGCAGCGTGGACGGGAATCAGCCCCAGCATTTT.

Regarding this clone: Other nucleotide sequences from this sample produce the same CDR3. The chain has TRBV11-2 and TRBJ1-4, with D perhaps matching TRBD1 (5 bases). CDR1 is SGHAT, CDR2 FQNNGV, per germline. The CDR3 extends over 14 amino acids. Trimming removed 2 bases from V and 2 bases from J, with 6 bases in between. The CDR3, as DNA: TGTGCCAGCAGCTTATGGGGCACTAATGAAAAACTGTTTTTT. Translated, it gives CASSLWGTNEKLFF.

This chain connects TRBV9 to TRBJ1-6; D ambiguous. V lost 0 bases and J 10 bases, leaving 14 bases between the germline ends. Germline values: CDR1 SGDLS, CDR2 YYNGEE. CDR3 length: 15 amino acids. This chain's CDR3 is CASSVDQQFTSPLHF. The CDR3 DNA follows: TGTGCCAGCAGCGTAGACCAACAATTCACCTCACCCCTCCACTTT.

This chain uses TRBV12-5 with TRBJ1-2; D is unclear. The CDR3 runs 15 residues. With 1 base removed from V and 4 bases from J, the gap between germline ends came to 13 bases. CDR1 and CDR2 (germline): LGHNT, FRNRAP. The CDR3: CASGLGRISPYGYTF. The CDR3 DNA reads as TGTGCTAGTGGTTTGGGTAGAATTTCGCCCTATGGCTACACCTTC.

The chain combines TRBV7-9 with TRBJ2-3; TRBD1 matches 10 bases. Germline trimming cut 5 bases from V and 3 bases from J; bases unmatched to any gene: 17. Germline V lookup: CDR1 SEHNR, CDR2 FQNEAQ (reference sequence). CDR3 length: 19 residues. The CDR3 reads CASSPSRDRGQFRTDTQYF. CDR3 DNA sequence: TGTGCCAGCAGCCCTAGCCGCGACAGGGGGCAATTTCGGACAGATACGCAGTATTTT.

The CDR3 sequence: CASSLLSRVGGSGNTIYF. CDR3 coding DNA: TGCGCCAGCAGCTTGCTCTCACGAGTAGGGGGCTCTGGAAACACCATATATTTT. The rearrangement uses TRBV5-1 and TRBJ1-3; D possibly corresponds to TRBD1 (6 bases). The length of the CDR3 is 18 residues. Germline assignment: CDR1 SGHRS and CDR2 YFSETQ. Trimming left V 1 base short and J 0 bases short, with 17 bases between.

The CDR3 reads CASSSRTGMDEQFF. CDR3 coding DNA: TGTGCCAGCAGCTCGAGGACAGGGATGGATGAGCAGTTCTTC. This chain joins TRBV11-3 and TRBJ2-1; 8 nucleotides agree with TRBD1. V shed 4 bases and J 8 bases; nucleotides not matched to a gene: 7. The CDR3 is 14 residues long. Germline V CDR1 and CDR2: SGHNT, YENEEA.

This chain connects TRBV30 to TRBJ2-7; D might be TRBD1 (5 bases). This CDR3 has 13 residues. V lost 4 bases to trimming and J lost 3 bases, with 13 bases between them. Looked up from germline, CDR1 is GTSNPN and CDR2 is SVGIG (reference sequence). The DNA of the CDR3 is TGTGCCTGGACCCCGACAGACCTCTACGAGCAGTACTTC. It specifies CAWTPTDLYEQYF.

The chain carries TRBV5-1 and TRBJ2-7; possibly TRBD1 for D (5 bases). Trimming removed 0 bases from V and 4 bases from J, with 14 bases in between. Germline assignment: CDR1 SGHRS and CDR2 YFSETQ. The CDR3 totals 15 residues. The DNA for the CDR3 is TGCGCCAGCAGCTTGGATTTGACAGCCAGTTACGAGCAGTACTTC. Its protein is CASSLDLTASYEQYF.

In nucleotides, the CDR3 is TGTGCCAGCAGCTTAGAAATCAGGGCTCGACAAGAGACCCAGTACTTC. Amino acids: CASSLEIRARQETQYF. The V and J genes are TRBV7-8 and TRBJ2-5; D might be TRBD1 (5 bases). The CDR3 is 16 amino acids. The V end lost 1 base, the J end lost 2 bases, and 14 bases lay between the germline ends. Germline loops: CDR1 SGHVS, CDR2 FQNEAQ.

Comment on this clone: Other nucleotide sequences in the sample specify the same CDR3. CDR3 sequence: CASSLSRTEAFF. CDR3 coding DNA: TGTGCCAGCAGCCTATCCCGGACTGAAGCTTTCTTT. The chain joins TRBV11-3 to TRBJ1-1; D gene uncertain. The ends were cut back, 5 bases at V and 5 bases at J, with 9 bases in the middle. This CDR3 region has 12 residues. The germline V gene has CDR1 SGHNT and CDR2 YENEEA.

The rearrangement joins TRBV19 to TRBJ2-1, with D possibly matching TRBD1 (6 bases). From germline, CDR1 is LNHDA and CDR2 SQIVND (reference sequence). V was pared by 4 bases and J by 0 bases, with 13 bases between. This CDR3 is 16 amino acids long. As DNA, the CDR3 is TGTGCCAGTAGTAAAACAGGGTCTAGCTCCTACAATGAGCAGTTCTTC. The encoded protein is CASSKTGSSSYNEQFF.

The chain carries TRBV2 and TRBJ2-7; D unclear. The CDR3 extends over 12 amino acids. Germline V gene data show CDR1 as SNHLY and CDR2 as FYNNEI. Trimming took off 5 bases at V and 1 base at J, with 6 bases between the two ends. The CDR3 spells CASSPRSYEQYF. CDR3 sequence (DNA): TGTGCCAGCAGTCCTCGTTCCTACGAGCAGTACTTC. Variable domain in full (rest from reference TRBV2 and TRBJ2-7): EPEVTQTPSHQVTQMGQEVILRCVPISNHLYFYWYRQILGQKVEFLVSFYNNEISEKSEIFDDQFSVERPDGSNFTLKIRSTKLEDSAMYFCASSPRSYEQYFGPGTRLTVT.

The CDR3 is CASSSRQPDTQYF. DNA for the CDR3: TGTGCCAGCAGCTCCCGACAGCCAGATACGCAGTATTTT. The chain couples TRBV5-5 to TRBJ2-3; perhaps TRBD1 as D (5 bases). Germline V lookup: CDR1 SGHKS, CDR2 YYEKEE (reference sequence). The CDR3 covers 13 residues. Trimming pared 3 bases from V and 4 bases from J, leaving 9 bases between.